The next 27 T cell receptor beta chains were all read from a single sample in a study of glioma-infiltrating T cells. TCR alpha and beta CDR3 regions were amplified from RNA using iRepertoire nested multiplex PCR. MiXCR was run by TCRdb on the multiplex PCR reads, yielding one entry per CDR3 protein. The sample contains about 93,000 distinct CDR3 sequences, around 42% of which appear only once. Specimen: glioma tissue, nonneoplastic brain tissue, or PBMCs (not recorded which). Receptors were obtained from a human donor with low-grade glioma or glioblastoma, undergoing nonglioma brain surgery, or in good health (not recorded which).

This clonotype was seen ten or more times. The chain employs TRBV6-2 or TRBV6-3 and TRBJ1-5, with D perhaps TRBD1 (6 bases). Trimming stripped 8 bases from V and 4 bases from J, with 18 bases between. Germline lookup yields CDR1 MNHEY and CDR2 SVGEGT. The CDR3 has 15 residues. The CDR3 DNA follows: TGTGCCAGCTCGGACAGCGGGAGTTATAATCAGCCCCAGCATTTT. As protein: CASSDSGSYNQPQHF.

The rearrangement links TRBV20-1 to TRBJ2-3; possibly TRBD1 for D (6 bases). The germline V and J ends were trimmed by 5 bases and 0 bases, with 15 bases remaining between them. Looked up from germline, CDR1 is DFQATT and CDR2 is SNEGSKA (reference sequence). There are 15 residues in the CDR3. The CDR3 coding sequence is TGCAGTGCTGCCACCGGGACATCTAGCACAGATACGCAGTATTTT. Its protein is CSAATGTSSTDTQYF.

This clonotype was recorded at least ten times. The chain joins TRBV20-1 to TRBJ1-1; no clear D. The V end was cut by 2 bases, the J end by 6 bases, with 19 bases between. The germline gives CDR1 DFQATT, CDR2 SNEGSKA (reference sequence). The CDR3 contains 15 residues. CDR3 in amino acids: CSARNPTHQRAEAFF. The CDR3 region has the DNA TGCAGTGCTAGAAACCCCACCCACCAAAGAGCTGAAGCTTTCTTT.

The chain is built from TRBV6-6 and TRBJ1-5; D gene unclear. The CDR3 runs to 13 residues. The germline V gene encodes CDR1 MNHNY and CDR2 SVGAGI (reference sequence). Trimming stripped 10 bases from V and 4 bases from J, with 14 bases between. CDR3 in DNA: TGTGCCATCGGCCAAGAAGGGAATCAGCCCCAGCATTTT. Amino acid sequence: CAIGQEGNQPQHF.

This clonotype has ten or more counts. The chain employs TRBV10-3 and TRBJ1-2, with D maybe TRBD1 (6 bases). CDR1 ENHRY and CDR2 SYGVKD come from the germline V gene. CDR3 length equals 16 residues. Trimming removed 3 bases at V and 6 bases at J, with 20 bases between. The CDR3 sequence is CAISDVLQGRGNGYTF. DNA for the CDR3: TGTGCCATCAGTGACGTACTACAGGGACGGGGGAATGGCTACACCTTC.

V gene TRBV4-2 combines with J gene TRBJ2-3; D might be TRBD2 (5 bases). Trimming took off 1 base at V and 2 bases at J, with 22 bases between the two ends. CDR1 is LGHNA and CDR2 is YNFKEQ in the germline V gene. The CDR3 contains 19 residues. The CDR3 reads CASSQARSGWRRDTDTQYF. In DNA form, the CDR3 reads TGTGCCAGCAGCCAAGCTCGATCGGGGTGGCGACGGGACACAGATACGCAGTATTTT.

This clonotype was seen ten or more times. The chain carries TRBV6-1 and TRBJ2-1, with 10 bases matching TRBD1. Trimming removed 2 bases from V and 9 bases from J; junction bases left unmatched: 10. The CDR3 is 16 residues long. Germline assignment: CDR1 MNHNS and CDR2 SASEGT. CDR3 nucleotide sequence: TGTGCCAGCAGTGAACTCCGGGACAGGGGAAAGGTTGAGCAGTTCTTC. The encoded protein is CASSELRDRGKVEQFF.

This clonotype was counted at least ten times. The V gene is TRBV6-1, the J gene TRBJ2-1; D might be TRBD1 (5 bases). CDR3 length: 13 residues. Germline CDR1 MNHNS, CDR2 SASEGT. The V end lost 6 bases, the J end lost 4 bases, and 10 bases lay between the germline ends. The CDR3 sequence: CASSQTVYNEQFF. The CDR3 coding sequence is TGTGCCAGCAGCCAGACAGTTTACAATGAGCAGTTCTTC.

The J gene is TRBJ2-5, the V gene TRBV20-1; TRBD2 is a possible D gene (6 bases). Germline-derived CDR1 and CDR2 are DFQATT and SNEGSKA (reference sequence). V was clipped by 6 bases and J by 6 bases, with 20 bases between them. The CDR3 loop spans 14 amino acids. In DNA form, the CDR3 reads TGCAGTGCCAGCAGCGCCGGGACTTGGAAGACCCAGTACTTC. Translation gives CSASSAGTWKTQYF.

About this clonotype: One end of the junction fails to match germline, which may point to a read error. The V call is TRBV4-1, the J call TRBJ2-1; TRBD1 is a possible D gene (5 bases). The CDR3 sequence is 15 residues long. CDR1 and CDR2 from the germline V gene are MGHRA and YSYEKL. CDR3 sequence: CAGSQDQGLDNEKFF. Here the CDR3 DNA reads TGCGCCGGCAGCCAAGATCAAGGCCTGGACAATGAGAAGTTCTTC.

The sample holds many counts of this clonotype. The J gene is TRBJ2-5, the V gene TRBV10-3; TRBD1 might be the D (5 bases). CDR1 and CDR2 from the germline V gene are ENHRY and SYGVKD. CDR3 length: 13 residues. Deletions cut 6 bases from V and 2 bases from J, with 10 bases between. CDR3: CAISRQYQETQYF. As DNA, the CDR3 is TGTGCCATCAGCAGACAGTATCAAGAGACCCAGTACTTC.

This clonotype was observed many times. An end of the junction differs from the germline gene, which may be a read error. The chain couples TRBV6-5 to TRBJ1-2; no clear D. The germline gives CDR1 MNHEY, CDR2 SVGAGI. CDR3 length equals 14 residues. The CDR3 DNA sequence: TGTGCCAGCAGTTACTCGACTCTTAACTATGGCTACGCCTTC. This codes for CASSYSTLNYGYAF.

In this sample, this clonotype turned up many times. V and J are TRBV12-3 or TRBV12-4 and TRBJ2-7; D is possibly TRBD1 or TRBD2 (5 bases each). Trimming pared 0 bases from V and 6 bases from J, leaving 21 bases between. This CDR3 has 17 amino acids. CDR3 sequence (DNA): TGTGCCAGCAGTTTAGCGCTTTCAGGGACCGTCGGATTCGAGCAGTACTTC. Translation: CASSLALSGTVGFEQYF.

This clonotype was counted between two and nine times. Just one base apart from a much larger clone, this may be a read error. V usage is TRBV7-2 and J usage is TRBJ2-5; D might be TRBD2 (5 bases). From germline, CDR1 is SGHTA and CDR2 FQGNSA. This CDR3 region has 13 residues. The CDR3 loop reads CASSSNGIKTKYF. In nucleotides, the CDR3 is TGTGCCAGCAGCTCAAACGGGATCAAGACCAAGTACTTC.

On this clonotype: One base away lies a much larger clone, so this may be a sequencing read error. CDR3 protein: CSVDGGGQESQYF. The DNA of the CDR3 is TGCAGCGTTGACGGCGGGGGGCAAGAGTCCCAGTACTTC. The chain combines TRBV29-1 with TRBJ2-5; TRBD2 agrees at 8 bases. There are 13 residues in the CDR3. Germline V gives CDR1 SQVTM, CDR2 ANQGSEA.

This clonotype was found many times. The chain carries TRBV20-1 and TRBJ1-2; D is possibly TRBD1 (5 bases). The V gene's germline CDR1 is DFQATT and CDR2 SNEGSKA (reference sequence). V lost 6 bases and J 6 bases, leaving 8 bases between the germline ends. This CDR3 has 10 residues. The CDR3 region has the DNA TGCAGTGCCGCCAGGGATGGCTACACCTTC. It is translated as CSAARDGYTF.

A single count supports this clonotype. The germline gene is not matched at one end of the junction; a read error may be the cause. The chain carries TRBV20-1 and TRBJ2-5; D is unresolved. Per germline, CDR1 DFQATT and CDR2 SNEGSKA (reference sequence). The CDR3 has 12 residues. The CDR3 spells CIAEDRVNNQYF. The CDR3 DNA reads TGCATTGCTGAGGACCGGGTGAATAACCAGTACTTC.

This clonotype was picked up one time. At one of its ends the junction is not consistent with the germline gene, which may arise from a read error. The rearrangement joins TRBV20-1 to TRBJ1-1; D not resolved. Germline V gives CDR1 DFQATT, CDR2 SNEGSKA (reference sequence). CDR3 length: 16 residues. CDR3 amino acids: CNARDVKGTMNTEAFF. CDR3 coding DNA: TGCAATGCTAGAGATGTGAAGGGAACCATGAACACTGAAGCTTTCTTT.

There are many counts of this clonotype. The rearrangement joins TRBV6-2 or TRBV6-3 to TRBJ1-5, with 7 bases that match TRBD1. Germline lookup yields CDR1 MNHEY and CDR2 SVGEGT. CDR3 length equals 16 residues. V lost 7 bases and J lost 3; bases outside the gene matches: 12. CDR3 DNA sequence: TGTGCCAGCACCCCCTTAGGGCAGGGGGTCAATCAGCCCCAGCATTTT. The encoded protein is CASTPLGQGVNQPQHF.

The sample holds many counts of this clonotype. The rearrangement links TRBV10-3 to TRBJ1-1; D may be TRBD1 (5 bases). V was pared by 6 bases and J by 4 bases, with 18 bases between. This CDR3 comprises 15 residues. In germline, CDR1 is ENHRY, CDR2 SYGVKD. CDR3 in amino acids: CAIRTGPPGGTEAFF. In DNA form, the CDR3 reads TGTGCCATCAGAACCGGCCCCCCCGGGGGCACTGAAGCTTTCTTT.

This clonotype was counted ten times or more. The chain joins TRBV27 to TRBJ1-1; D is perhaps TRBD1 (6 bases). The CDR3 totals 15 residues. Trimming removed 0 bases from V and 9 bases from J, with 17 bases in between. The V gene's germline CDR1 is MNHEY and CDR2 SMNVEV (reference sequence). The CDR3 sequence is CASSLSFLRGTQAFF. The CDR3 DNA sequence: TGTGCCAGCAGTTTATCCTTCCTGCGAGGGACACAAGCTTTCTTT.

This clonotype was seen repeatedly, ten times or more. This rearrangement joins TRBV18 to TRBJ2-5; D call uncertain. Germline CDR1 KGHSH, CDR2 LQKENI. CDR3 length equals 13 residues. Trimming left V 5 bases short and J 2 bases short, with 9 bases between. CDR3 protein: CASSSGRQETQYF. The CDR3 coding sequence is TGTGCCAGCTCATCGGGCCGTCAAGAGACCCAGTACTTC.

This clonotype showed up many times. The chain joins TRBV30 to TRBJ2-1; no definite D call. The CDR3 is 14 residues long. Trimming removed 1 base from V and 2 bases from J, with 9 bases in between. Per the germline V gene, CDR1 is GTSNPN and CDR2 is SVGIG (reference sequence). This chain's CDR3 is CAWSAERTYNEQFF. The DNA for the CDR3 is TGTGCCTGGAGTGCGGAGAGGACCTACAATGAGCAGTTCTTC.

In regard to this clonotype: One end of the junction varies from germline; a read error may be responsible. This chain joins TRBV5-4 and TRBJ1-1, with 7 positions matching TRBD1. Germline V gene sequence: CDR1 SGHNT, CDR2 YYREEE (reference sequence). The CDR3 spans 15 residues. The CDR3 is CASSLYTGVNTEAFF. DNA for the CDR3: TGTGCCAGCAGCCTCTACACAGGGGTGAATACTGAAGCTTTCTTT.

This clonotype was counted many times. V and J are TRBV10-3 and TRBJ2-7; 7 bases are a match to TRBD1. The V and J ends lost 3 bases and 6 bases, in that order; junction bases with no gene match: 8. The germline CDR1 and CDR2 sequences are ENHRY and SYGVKD. This CDR3 has 14 amino acids. CDR3: CAISDPGQSAEQYF. The CDR3 DNA reads TGTGCCATCAGTGATCCGGGACAGAGCGCCGAGCAGTACTTC.

This clonotype was picked up many times. This chain connects TRBV19 to TRBJ1-1; 8 positions agree with TRBD1. The CDR3 runs 12 residues. V lost 9 bases and J lost 4; bases outside the gene matches: 4. In germline, CDR1 is LNHDA, CDR2 SQIVND (reference sequence). In DNA form, the CDR3 reads TGTGCCAGACAGGGGGTGGGCACTGAAGCTTTCTTT. Its protein product is CARQGVGTEAFF.

The gene calls are TRBV6-1 and TRBJ2-3, with 11 bases matching TRBD1. J was trimmed by 5 bases and V by 7 bases; bases with no gene match: 8. This CDR3 comprises 15 residues. Germline V gene sequence: CDR1 MNHNS, CDR2 SASEGT. For the CDR3, the DNA is TGTGCCAGCACACCGGGACAGGGGGATGTAGATACGCAGTATTTT. Translation gives CASTPGQGDVDTQYF.